This TCR beta chain was found in a study of blood T cells in healthy people across ages. To note about this clonotype: Its antigen is not identified. This may arise from a read error, as a much more abundant clone is one base away.

The use of a sample-barcoded 5' primer and a J-beta primer mix characterized a second PCR of roughly 6 to 11 cycles. Via MiXCR, TCRdb re-called the 5' RACE reads, giving one row per CDR3 protein. The data show roughly 1.5 million distinct CDR3 sequences, with roughly two fifths seen just once and less than 5% held by the top ten. Study outcomes and limitations: Observed TCR beta diversity per million T cells went down as age went up. This fall followed a roughly linear course with age. The long-lived group displayed more naive CD4+ cells, plus higher diversity, than the aged donors did.

CDR1 is DFQATT and CDR2 is SNEGSKA in the germline V gene (reference sequence). This CDR3 is built from 13 residues. The TCR comes from a woman between 18 and 30 years old in good health. The chain couples TRBV20-1 to TRBJ2-7; 9 bases are a match to TRBD2. Sequencing was carried out using blood. In DNA form, the CDR3 reads TGCAGTGCTAGGGCACTAGCGGGCTACGAGAAGTACTTC. This sequence encodes CSARALAGYEKYF.